The 12 T cell receptor beta chains reported below all come from one sample, sequenced in a study of T cell responses to AZD1222 COVID-19 vaccine. Profiling relied on immunoSEQ multiplex PCR, and the TCRdb table lists in-frame clones only, not all of them. The profile shows tens of thousands of clones, about three quarters of them singletons. Sequencing was performed on peripheral blood, taken on day 0 of AZD1222 vaccination. These receptors were collected from an adult in good health.

This clone was observed once. The genes are TRBV30 and TRBJ2-7, with 8 bases fitting TRBD1. The CDR3 has 14 amino acids. V lost 2 bases to trimming and J lost 2 bases; unmatched junction nucleotides: 5. The V gene's germline CDR1 is GTSNPN and CDR2 SVGIG (reference sequence). CDR3 loop: CAWSPRGPPYEQYF. CDR3 DNA: TGTGCCTGGAGTCCCAGGGGGCCCCCCTACGAGCAGTACTTC.

The rearrangement links TRBV30 to TRBJ1-3, with 7 positions matching TRBD1. CDR3 length equals 13 residues. CDR1 is GTSNPN and CDR2 is SVGIG in the germline V gene (reference sequence). V was clipped by 1 base and J by 4 bases; unmatched bases: 1. The CDR3 bases are TGTGCCTGGAGTGCGGACAGGGGAAACACCATATATTTT. Translation gives CAWSADRGNTIYF.

J is TRBJ1-1 and V is TRBV28; D call uncertain. V lost 5 bases to trimming and J lost 1 base, with 14 bases between them. The CDR3 is made up of 15 amino acids. Per the germline V gene, CDR1 is MDHEN and CDR2 is SYDVKM. This CDR3 reads CASSIPRGSNTEAFF. The CDR3 nucleotides read TGTGCCAGCAGTATTCCCCGCGGGTCGAACACTGAAGCTTTCTTT. Full variable domain (missing parts from reference TRBV28 and TRBJ1-1): DVKVTQSSRYLVKRTGEKVFLECVQDMDHENMFWYRQDPGLGLRLIYFSYDVKMKEKGDIPEGYSVSREKKERFSLILESASTNQTSMYLCASSIPRGSNTEAFFGQGTRLTVV.

The J gene is TRBJ1-1, the V gene TRBV27; D ambiguous. This CDR3 spans 13 amino acids. V was cut by 6 bases and J by 1 base, with 9 bases left in between. CDR1 and CDR2 from the germline V gene are MNHEY and SMNVEV (reference sequence). The CDR3 coding sequence is TGTGCCAGCAGGACCCAGGAGAACACTGAAGCTTTCTTT. As protein: CASRTQENTEAFF.

This clone came up a few times. This chain links TRBV6-5 with TRBJ2-7; TRBD1 is a possible D gene (5 bases). CDR1 MNHEY and CDR2 SVGAGI come from the germline V gene. V gave up 8 bases and J gave up 4 bases, with 15 bases separating them. The CDR3 is 13 amino acids. CDR3 DNA: TGTGCCAGCGGGGAACAGGCGAAGTACGAGCAGTACTTC. This encodes CASGEQAKYEQYF.

A few counts support this clone. V gene TRBV6-2 or TRBV6-3 combines with J gene TRBJ2-2; possible D gene TRBD2, 5 bases. The CDR3 sequence is 15 residues long. V was cut by 4 bases and J by 7 bases, with 16 bases left in between. The V gene's germline CDR1 is MNHEY and CDR2 SVGEGT. CDR3 in amino acids: CASSLKGEGSGELFF. Written as DNA, the CDR3 is TGTGCCAGCAGTTTGAAGGGAGAGGGTAGCGGGGAGCTGTTTTTT.

This clone occurred a few times. The chain has TRBV5-1 and TRBJ1-1, with 10 bases lining up with TRBD1. The CDR3 has 14 amino acids. V shed 4 bases, J shed 4 bases, and the junction held 4 bases outside the gene matches. CDR1 is SGHRS and CDR2 is YFSETQ in the germline V gene. The chain's CDR3 is CASSTDRGSTEAFF. The CDR3 nucleotides read TGCGCCAGCAGCACGGACAGGGGGAGCACTGAAGCTTTCTTT.

The rearrangement joins TRBV28 to TRBJ2-1; D gene ambiguous. Trimming cost V 3 bases and J 3 bases, with 6 bases left between them. The CDR3 covers 13 residues. CDR1 and CDR2 from the germline V gene are MDHEN and SYDVKM. CDR3 DNA: TGTGCCAGCAGTTTGGGGAACTACAATGAGCAGTTCTTC. It specifies CASSLGNYNEQFF. Supplemented by reference TRBV28 and TRBJ2-1, the full variable domain reads DVKVTQSSRYLVKRTGEKVFLECVQDMDHENMFWYRQDPGLGLRLIYFSYDVKMKEKGDIPEGYSVSREKKERFSLILESASTNQTSMYLCASSLGNYNEQFFGPGTRLTVL.

V usage is TRBV28 and J usage is TRBJ2-3; D may correspond to TRBD1 or TRBD2 (5 bases each). Germline V lookup: CDR1 MDHEN, CDR2 SYDVKM. V was clipped by 10 bases and J by 5 bases, with 16 bases between them. This CDR3 contains 13 residues. CDR3 protein: CATVRGAGDTQYF. Written as DNA, the CDR3 is TGTGCCACTGTACGGGGCGCTGGAGATACGCAGTATTTT.

The rearrangement uses TRBV27 and TRBJ1-6, with 7 bases lining up with TRBD1. Germline V gene lookup returns CDR1 MNHEY and CDR2 SMNVEV (reference sequence). V lost 3 bases to trimming and J lost 1 base; unmatched junction nucleotides: 9. This CDR3 has 18 amino acids. The chain's CDR3 is CASSFVRGQLSYNSPLHF. The CDR3 bases are TGTGCCAGCAGTTTTGTTAGGGGGCAATTGTCCTATAATTCACCCCTCCACTTT.

The rearrangement joins TRBV29-1 to TRBJ2-2; 8 bases align to TRBD2. The CDR3 sequence is 16 residues long. V gave up 3 bases and J gave up 0 bases; unmatched junction bases: 6. CDR1 is SQVTM, CDR2 ANQGSEA, per germline. CDR3 in DNA: TGCAGCGTTGATAGGCGGGGGGACCCGAACACCGGGGAGCTGTTTTTT. This translates into CSVDRRGDPNTGELFF.

The V and J genes are TRBV18 and TRBJ1-5; D call uncertain. CDR1 is KGHSH, CDR2 LQKENI, per germline. The length of the CDR3 is 12 residues. Trimming removed 4 bases at V and 5 bases at J, with 6 bases between. Here the CDR3 DNA reads TGTGCCAGCTCACAAGACGATCAGCCCCAGCATTTT. It encodes CASSQDDQPQHF.